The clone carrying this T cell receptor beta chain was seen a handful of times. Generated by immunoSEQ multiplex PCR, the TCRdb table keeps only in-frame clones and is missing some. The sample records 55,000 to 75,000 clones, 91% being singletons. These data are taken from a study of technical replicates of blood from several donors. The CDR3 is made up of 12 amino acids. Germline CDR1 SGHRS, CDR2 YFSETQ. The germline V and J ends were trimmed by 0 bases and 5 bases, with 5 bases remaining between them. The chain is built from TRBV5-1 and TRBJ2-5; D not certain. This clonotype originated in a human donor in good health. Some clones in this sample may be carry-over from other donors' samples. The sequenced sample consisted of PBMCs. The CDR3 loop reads CASSLAVETQYF. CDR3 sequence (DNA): TGCGCCAGCAGCTTGGCTGTTGAGACCCAGTACTTC.